The next 15 T cell receptor beta chains were all read from a single sample in a study of blood T cell repertoires in COVID-19. TCRdb's table, derived via immunoSEQ multiplex PCR, lists solely in-frame clones and lacks some. Of roughly 370,000 clones listed, around 87% were seen once; the top ten hold 10%. The sequencing input was PBMCs or T cells enriched from blood (not recorded which). Receptor source: a woman aged 45-60 years who had recovered from COVID-19.

The CDR3 nucleotides are TGTGCCAGCAGTATACAGGGGAACACTGAAGCTTTCTTT. It translates to CASSIQGNTEAFF. V usage is TRBV12-3 or TRBV12-4 and J usage is TRBJ1-1; tentatively, D is TRBD1 (6 bases). The CDR3 consists of 13 residues. V was cut by 5 bases and J by 1 base, with 8 bases left in between.

The sample holds one count of this clone. The chain joins TRBV2 to TRBJ2-4; 9 bases line up with TRBD2. After removal of 6 bases from V and 8 bases from J, the junction contained 8 bases not matched to a gene. The CDR3 runs 14 residues. The germline CDR1 and CDR2 sequences are SNHLY and FYNNEI. CDR3 DNA: TGTGCCAGCAGGCTAGCGGGGTCGGTTGACATTCAGTACTTC. This sequence encodes CASRLAGSVDIQYF.

The chain links TRBV2 to TRBJ2-7; 7 nucleotides match TRBD2. Per the germline V gene, CDR1 is SNHLY and CDR2 is FYNNEI. CDR3 size: 14 residues. The V gene end was trimmed by 8 bases and the J gene end by 0 bases; junction bases not matched to a gene: 7. In DNA, the CDR3 is TGTGCCAGCGGCGACGGGGGGAGCTCCTACGAGCAGTACTTC. As protein: CASGDGGSSYEQYF. Full variable domain (missing parts from reference TRBV2 and TRBJ2-7): EPEVTQTPSHQVTQMGQEVILRCVPISNHLYFYWYRQILGQKVEFLVSFYNNEISEKSEIFDDQFSVERPDGSNFTLKIRSTKLEDSAMYFCASGDGGSSYEQYFGPGTRLTVT.

This clone was observed many times. The chain links TRBV5-1 to TRBJ2-2; TRBD1 might be the D (5 bases). V gave up 4 bases and J gave up 1 base, with 14 bases separating them. Germline loops: CDR1 SGHRS, CDR2 YFSETQ. The CDR3 runs 16 residues. The CDR3 coding sequence is TGCGCCAGCAGCGCTGAATTAGGGGTGAACACCGGGGAGCTGTTTTTT. Its protein is CASSAELGVNTGELFF.

The chain has TRBV7-2 and TRBJ2-3; 10 positions agree with TRBD2. The CDR3 has 16 residues. J gave up 1 base and V 2 bases, and 3 bases lay outside the gene matches. CDR1 and CDR2 from the germline V gene are SGHTA and FQGNSA. As DNA, the CDR3 is TGTGCCAGCAGCTTATTTGGGACTAGCGGCACAGATACGCAGTATTTT. Encoded protein: CASSLFGTSGTDTQYF.

V gene TRBV9 combines with J gene TRBJ2-5; 7 bases map to TRBD2. CDR3 size: 16 residues. Trimming removed 2 bases from V and 1 base from J; junction bases left unmatched: 8. Germline lookup yields CDR1 SGDLS and CDR2 YYNGEE. The DNA of the CDR3 is TGTGCCAGCAGCGTGAGTGCGAGCGGGGCCCAAGAGACCCAGTACTTC. The encoded protein is CASSVSASGAQETQYF.

This clone was found a few times. This chain uses TRBV11-2 with TRBJ2-2; possibly TRBD1 for D (5 bases). With 1 base removed from V and 7 bases from J, the gap between germline ends came to 19 bases. Germline CDR1 and CDR2: SGHAT and FQNNGV. The CDR3 is 17 residues long. The CDR3 spells CASSLAWSQGSIGELFF. The CDR3 DNA sequence: TGTGCCAGCAGCTTAGCCTGGTCCCAGGGATCCATCGGGGAGCTGTTTTTT.

This clone was counted a single time. The chain employs TRBV6-5 and TRBJ1-1; a weak D match, TRBD1 (6 bases). Germline CDR1 is MNHEY and CDR2 is SVGAGI. The CDR3 spans 16 residues. V lost 4 bases and J lost 1, with 16 bases in between. The DNA of the CDR3 is TGTGCCAGCAGTTCAGGGGACCCAGGACCGAACACTGAAGCTTTCTTT. Translating gives CASSSGDPGPNTEAFF.

V usage is TRBV7-8 and J usage is TRBJ1-1; D ambiguous. Trimming pared 1 base from V and 0 bases from J, leaving 9 bases between. The CDR3 spans 15 residues. Per the germline V gene, CDR1 is SGHVS and CDR2 is FQNEAQ. The CDR3, as DNA: TGTGCCAGCAGCTTAGGTTACGGGATGAACACTGAAGCTTTCTTT. It codes for CASSLGYGMNTEAFF.

This chain joins TRBV5-1 and TRBJ2-6; D is perhaps TRBD2 (5 bases). The length of the CDR3 is 15 residues. From germline, CDR1 is SGHRS and CDR2 YFSETQ. The ends were cut back, 6 bases at V and 2 bases at J, with 12 bases in the middle. The CDR3 sequence is CASNRPEAGANVLTF. The CDR3 DNA reads TGCGCCAGCAACCGGCCGGAGGCTGGGGCCAACGTCCTGACTTTC.

In nucleotides, the CDR3 is TGTGCCTGGAACCCAGTCCATAATGAAAAACTGTTTTTT. Translating it yields CAWNPVHNEKLFF. This chain connects TRBV30 to TRBJ1-4; no clear D. This CDR3 region has 13 residues. Trimming stripped 4 bases from V and 4 bases from J, with 10 bases between. The germline CDR1 and CDR2 sequences are GTSNPN and SVGIG (reference sequence).

This chain joins TRBV2 and TRBJ2-1; 7 bases map to TRBD1. There are 13 residues in the CDR3. Germline V gene lookup returns CDR1 SNHLY and CDR2 FYNNEI. V lost 7 bases, J lost 7 bases, and 7 bases stayed unmatched. For the CDR3, the DNA is TGTGCCAGCATCTCGACAGGGAGAAATGAGCAGTTCTTC. This codes for CASISTGRNEQFF.

V is TRBV24-1 and J is TRBJ2-1; 7 nucleotides match TRBD2. CDR3 size: 13 residues. V was pared by 6 bases and J by 7 bases, with 5 bases of the junction left unmatched. Germline V gene data show CDR1 as KGHDR and CDR2 as SFDVKD. The CDR3 here is CATSYGGENEQFF. The CDR3 DNA reads as TGTGCCACCAGTTATGGGGGGGAGAATGAGCAGTTCTTC.

The V call is TRBV30, the J call TRBJ2-1; 10 nucleotides match TRBD2. CDR1 GTSNPN and CDR2 SVGIG come from the germline V gene (reference sequence). The CDR3 is 14 amino acids. The V segment lost 5 bases and the J segment 4 bases; nucleotides outside the gene matches: 5. CDR3 region: CAWESGGAYNEQFF. The CDR3 nucleotides read TGTGCCTGGGAGAGCGGGGGGGCATACAATGAGCAGTTCTTC.

The rearrangement uses TRBV27 and TRBJ1-6; 9 positions agree with TRBD1. The CDR3 length is 14 residues. V lost 4 bases to trimming and J lost 8 bases; unmatched junction nucleotides: 3. CDR1 MNHEY and CDR2 SMNVEV come from the germline V gene (reference sequence). In DNA, the CDR3 is TGTGCCAGCAGTTGGGACAGGGTCGATTCACCCCTCCACTTT. This translates into CASSWDRVDSPLHF.